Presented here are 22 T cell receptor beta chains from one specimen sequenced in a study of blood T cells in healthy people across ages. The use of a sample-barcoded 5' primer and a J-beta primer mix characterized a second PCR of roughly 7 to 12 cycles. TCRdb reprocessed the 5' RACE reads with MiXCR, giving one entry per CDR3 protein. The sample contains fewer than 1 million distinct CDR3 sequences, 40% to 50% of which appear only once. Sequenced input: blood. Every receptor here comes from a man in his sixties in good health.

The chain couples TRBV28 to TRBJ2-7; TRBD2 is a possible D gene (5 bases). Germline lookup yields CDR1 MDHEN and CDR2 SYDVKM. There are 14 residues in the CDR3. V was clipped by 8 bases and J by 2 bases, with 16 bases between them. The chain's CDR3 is CASLSPGIPYEQYF. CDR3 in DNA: TGTGCCAGCCTCTCTCCCGGGATCCCCTACGAGCAGTACTTC.

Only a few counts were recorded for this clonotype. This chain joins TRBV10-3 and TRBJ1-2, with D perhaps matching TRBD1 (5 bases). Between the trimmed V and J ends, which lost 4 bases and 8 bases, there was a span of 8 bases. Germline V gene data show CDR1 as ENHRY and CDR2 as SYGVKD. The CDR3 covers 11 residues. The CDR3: CAISGGAGYTF. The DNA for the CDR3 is TGTGCCATCAGTGGTGGGGCGGGCTACACCTTC.

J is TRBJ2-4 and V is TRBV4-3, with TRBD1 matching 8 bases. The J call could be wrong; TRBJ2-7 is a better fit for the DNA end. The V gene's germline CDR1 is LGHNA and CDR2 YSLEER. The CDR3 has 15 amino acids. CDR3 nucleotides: TGCGCCAGCAGCCCTGACAGGGGCTGGTCCTACGAGCAGTACTTC. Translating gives CASSPDRGWSYEQYF.

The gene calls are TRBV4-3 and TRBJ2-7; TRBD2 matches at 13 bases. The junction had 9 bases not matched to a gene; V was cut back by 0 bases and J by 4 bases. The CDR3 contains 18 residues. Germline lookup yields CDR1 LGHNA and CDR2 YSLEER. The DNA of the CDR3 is TGCGCCAGCAGCCAAGATCTGGTTACTAGCGGGGGGGAGTACGAGCAGTACTTC. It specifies CASSQDLVTSGGEYEQYF.

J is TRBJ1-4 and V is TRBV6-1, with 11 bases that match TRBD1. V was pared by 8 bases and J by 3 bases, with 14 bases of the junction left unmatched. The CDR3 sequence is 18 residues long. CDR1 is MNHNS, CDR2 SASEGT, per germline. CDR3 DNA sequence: TGTGCCAGCCCGAAAACCGGGACAGGGGGGGCAGCTAATGAAAAACTGTTTTTT. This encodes CASPKTGTGGAANEKLFF.

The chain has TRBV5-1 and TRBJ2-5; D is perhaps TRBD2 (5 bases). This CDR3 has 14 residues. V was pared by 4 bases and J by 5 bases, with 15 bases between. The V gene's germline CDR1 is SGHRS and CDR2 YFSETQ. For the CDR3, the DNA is TGCGCCAGCAGCCGGGGTGGGGTGGCTGAGACCCAGTACTTC. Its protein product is CASSRGGVAETQYF.

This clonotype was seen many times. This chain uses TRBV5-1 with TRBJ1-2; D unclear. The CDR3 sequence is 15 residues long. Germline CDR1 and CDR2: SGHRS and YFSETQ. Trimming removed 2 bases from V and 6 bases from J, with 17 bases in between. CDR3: CASSFWQTALDGYTF. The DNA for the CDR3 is TGCGCCAGCAGCTTTTGGCAGACGGCATTGGATGGCTACACCTTC.

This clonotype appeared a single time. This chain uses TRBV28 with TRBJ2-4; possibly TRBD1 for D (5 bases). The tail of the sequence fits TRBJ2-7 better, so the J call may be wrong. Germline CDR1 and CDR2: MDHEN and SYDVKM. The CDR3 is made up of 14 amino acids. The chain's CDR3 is CASSLASKGYEQYF. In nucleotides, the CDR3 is TGTGCCAGCAGTTTAGCCTCTAAGGGGTACGAGCAGTACTTC.

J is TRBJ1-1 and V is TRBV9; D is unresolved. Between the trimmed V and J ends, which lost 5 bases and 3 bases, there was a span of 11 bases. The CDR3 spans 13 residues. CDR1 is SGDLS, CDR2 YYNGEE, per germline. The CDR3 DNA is TGTGCCAGCAGTGAAGACGGATACACTGAAGCTTTCTTT. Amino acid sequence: CASSEDGYTEAFF. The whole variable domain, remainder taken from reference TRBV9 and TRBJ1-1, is DSGVTQTPKHLITATGQRVTLRCSPRSGDLSVYWYQQSLDQGLQFLIQYYNGEERAKGNILERFSAQQFPDLHSELNLSSLELGDSALYFCASSEDGYTEAFFGQGTRLTVV.

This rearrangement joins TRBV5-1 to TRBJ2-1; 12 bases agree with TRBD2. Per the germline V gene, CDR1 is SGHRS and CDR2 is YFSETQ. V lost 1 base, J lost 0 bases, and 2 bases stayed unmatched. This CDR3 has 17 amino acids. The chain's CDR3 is CASSLLAGGPSYNEQFF. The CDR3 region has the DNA TGCGCCAGCAGCTTGCTAGCGGGGGGGCCCTCCTACAATGAGCAGTTCTTC.

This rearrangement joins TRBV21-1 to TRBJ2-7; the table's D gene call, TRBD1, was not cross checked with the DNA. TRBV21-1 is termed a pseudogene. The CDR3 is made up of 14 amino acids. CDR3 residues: CASSVRTVSYEQYF. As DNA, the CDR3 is TGTGCCAGCAGCGTCCGGACAGTGTCCTACGAGCAGTACTTC.

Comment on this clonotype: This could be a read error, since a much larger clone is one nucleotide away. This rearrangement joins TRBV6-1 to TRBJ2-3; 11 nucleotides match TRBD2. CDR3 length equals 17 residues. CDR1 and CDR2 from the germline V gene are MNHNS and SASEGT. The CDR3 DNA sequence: TGTGCCGGCAGGCCTCTCCCGACTAGCGGGGACACAGATACGCAGTATTTT. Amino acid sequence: CAGRPLPTSGDTDTQYF.

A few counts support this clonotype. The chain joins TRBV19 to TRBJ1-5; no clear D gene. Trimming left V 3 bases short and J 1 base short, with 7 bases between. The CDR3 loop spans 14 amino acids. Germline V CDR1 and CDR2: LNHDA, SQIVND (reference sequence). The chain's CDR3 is CASSIRFSNQPQHF. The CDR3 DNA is TGTGCCAGTAGTATTCGGTTCAGCAATCAGCCCCAGCATTTT.

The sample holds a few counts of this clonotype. Here the CDR3 DNA reads TGTGCCAGCAGCTGGACAGCCAGGAATGAAAAACTGTTTTTT. This translates into CASSWTARNEKLFF. This chain connects TRBV5-6 to TRBJ1-4; D is possibly TRBD1 (6 bases). The germline V gene encodes CDR1 SGHDT and CDR2 YYEEEE. The CDR3 extends over 14 amino acids. Trimming took 3 bases from V and 5 from J, leaving 11 bases between them. Combining the CDR3 with reference TRBV5-6 and TRBJ1-4 gives the whole variable domain DAGVTQSPTHLIKTRGQQVTLRCSPKSGHDTVSWYQQALGQGPQFIFQYYEEEERQRGNFPDRFSGHQFPNYSSELNVNALLLGDSALYLCASSWTARNEKLFFGSGTQLSVL.

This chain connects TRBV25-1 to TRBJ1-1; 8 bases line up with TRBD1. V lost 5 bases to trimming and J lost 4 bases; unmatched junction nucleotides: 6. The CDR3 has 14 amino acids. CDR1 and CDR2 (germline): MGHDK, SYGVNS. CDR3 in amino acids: CASSRTGLSTEAFF. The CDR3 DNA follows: TGTGCCAGCAGTCGGACAGGGCTGAGCACTGAAGCTTTCTTT.

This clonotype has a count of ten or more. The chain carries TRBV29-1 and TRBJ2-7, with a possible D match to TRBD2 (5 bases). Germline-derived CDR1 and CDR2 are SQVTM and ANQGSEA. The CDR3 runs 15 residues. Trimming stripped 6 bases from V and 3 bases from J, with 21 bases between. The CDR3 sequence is CSVNRPRVSGYEQYF. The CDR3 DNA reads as TGCAGCGTCAATCGCCCGCGGGTCTCCGGCTACGAGCAGTACTTC.

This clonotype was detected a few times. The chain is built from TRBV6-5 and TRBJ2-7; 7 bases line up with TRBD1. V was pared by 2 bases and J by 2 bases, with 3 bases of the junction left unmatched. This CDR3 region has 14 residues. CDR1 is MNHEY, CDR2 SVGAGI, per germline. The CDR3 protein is CASSYRQGAYEQYF. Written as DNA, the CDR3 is TGTGCCAGCAGTTACCGACAGGGTGCCTACGAGCAGTACTTC.

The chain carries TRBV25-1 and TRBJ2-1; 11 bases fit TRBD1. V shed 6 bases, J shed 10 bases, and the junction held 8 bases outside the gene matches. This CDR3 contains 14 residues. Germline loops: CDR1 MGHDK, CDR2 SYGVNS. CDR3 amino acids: CASRTGTGGLEQFF. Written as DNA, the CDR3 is TGTGCCAGCAGGACTGGGACAGGGGGATTGGAGCAGTTCTTC.

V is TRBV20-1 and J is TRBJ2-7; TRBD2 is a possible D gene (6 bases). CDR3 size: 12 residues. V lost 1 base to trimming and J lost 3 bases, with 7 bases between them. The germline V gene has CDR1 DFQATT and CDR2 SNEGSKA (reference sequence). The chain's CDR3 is CSARGLVYEQYF. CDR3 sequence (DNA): TGCAGTGCTAGAGGACTAGTCTACGAGCAGTACTTC.

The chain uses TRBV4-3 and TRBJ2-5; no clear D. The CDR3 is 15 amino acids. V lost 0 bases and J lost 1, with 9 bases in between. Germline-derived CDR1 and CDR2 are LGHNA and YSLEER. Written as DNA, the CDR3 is TGCGCCAGCAGCCAAGATCGGGCACCCCAAGAGACCCAGTACTTC. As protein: CASSQDRAPQETQYF.

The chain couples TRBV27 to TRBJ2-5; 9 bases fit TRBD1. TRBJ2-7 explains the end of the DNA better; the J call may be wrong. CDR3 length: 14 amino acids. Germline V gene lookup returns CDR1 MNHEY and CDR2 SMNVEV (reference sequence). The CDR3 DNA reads TGTGCCAGCAGTTTCGGGACAGGGACTGGCGAGCAGTACTTC. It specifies CASSFGTGTGEQYF.

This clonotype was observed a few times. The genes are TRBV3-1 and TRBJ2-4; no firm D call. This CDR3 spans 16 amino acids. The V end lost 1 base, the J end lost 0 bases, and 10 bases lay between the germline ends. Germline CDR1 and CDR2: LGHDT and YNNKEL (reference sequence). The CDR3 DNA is TGTGCCAGCAGCCAAGTGACCCAATTAGCCAAAAACATTCAGTACTTC. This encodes CASSQVTQLAKNIQYF.